What follows are 7 T cell receptor beta chains derived from one specimen sequenced in a study of blood T cell repertoires in COVID-19. The assay was immunoSEQ multiplex PCR, and TCRdb's table has in-frame clones only and misses some. The table has 200,000 or so clones, about four fifths seen once. The sample consisted of PBMCs or T cells enriched from blood (not recorded which). These receptors were taken from a man aged 40-49 years who had recovered from COVID-19.

V and J are TRBV13 and TRBJ2-3, with a weak D call TRBD2 (6 bases). Trimming shortened V by 6 bases and J by 4 bases, and 8 bases separated the two germline ends. CDR1 PRHDT and CDR2 FYEKMQ come from the germline V gene (reference sequence). The CDR3 sequence is 12 residues long. CDR3 nucleotides: TGTGCCAGCAGTTGGAGGGCAGATACGCAGTATTTT. Protein sequence: CASSWRADTQYF.

In this sample, this clone turned up a few times. The CDR3 nucleotides read TGTGCCAGCAGTTACTCCGATACAGAAGGAGGCTACACCTTC. Protein sequence: CASSYSDTEGGYTF. V and J are TRBV6-5 and TRBJ1-2; D is unresolved. Trimming removed 0 bases from V and 8 bases from J, with 13 bases in between. This CDR3 is built from 14 residues. The germline V gene encodes CDR1 MNHEY and CDR2 SVGAGI.

The chain has TRBV3-1 (or the pseudogene TRBV3-2) and TRBJ1-2; D gene ambiguous. CDR1 is LGHDT and CDR2 is YNNKEL in the germline V gene (reference sequence). The CDR3 is 14 residues long. Trimming took off 2 bases at V and 7 bases at J, with 14 bases between the two ends. In nucleotides, the CDR3 is TGTGCCAGCAGCCAAACCGTCGGGTCGGTTGGCTACACCTTC. Protein product: CASSQTVGSVGYTF.

The J gene is TRBJ1-6, the V gene TRBV28; 9 bases are shared with TRBD1. The CDR3 is 15 amino acids. The J segment lost 13 bases and the V segment lost 2 bases, leaving 9 bases of the junction unmatched. Per germline, CDR1 MDHEN and CDR2 SYDVKM. The CDR3 DNA is TGTGCCAGCAGTTTAGCGACAGGGGGTGGTTCGCCCCTCCACTTT. This encodes CASSLATGGGSPLHF.

The chain recombines TRBV19 with TRBJ1-3; D is undetermined. There are 17 residues in the CDR3. The V end was cut by 3 bases, the J end by 0 bases, with 15 bases between. CDR1 LNHDA and CDR2 SQIVND come from the germline V gene (reference sequence). The CDR3 DNA follows: TGTGCCAGTAGTATCAGCGACCAAGCCTACTCTGGAAACACCATATATTTT. Translating it yields CASSISDQAYSGNTIYF.

This clone was counted a few times. J is TRBJ1-2 and V is TRBV7-2, with D hard to call. Germline CDR1 and CDR2: SGHTA and FQGNSA. There are 14 residues in the CDR3. Trimming left V 2 bases short and J 5 bases short, with 12 bases between. CDR3 protein: CASSLITGSYGYTF. The CDR3 bases are TGTGCCAGCAGCTTAATTACGGGATCATATGGCTACACCTTC.

A single count supports this clone. The chain has TRBV5-6 and TRBJ2-6, with unresolved D. Trimming took off 0 bases at V and 0 bases at J, with 10 bases between the two ends. CDR1 and CDR2 (germline): SGHDT, YYEEEE. The CDR3 consists of 17 residues. The CDR3: CASSLETLVSGANVLTF. DNA for the CDR3: TGTGCCAGCAGCTTGGAGACACTCGTCTCTGGGGCCAACGTCCTGACTTTC.